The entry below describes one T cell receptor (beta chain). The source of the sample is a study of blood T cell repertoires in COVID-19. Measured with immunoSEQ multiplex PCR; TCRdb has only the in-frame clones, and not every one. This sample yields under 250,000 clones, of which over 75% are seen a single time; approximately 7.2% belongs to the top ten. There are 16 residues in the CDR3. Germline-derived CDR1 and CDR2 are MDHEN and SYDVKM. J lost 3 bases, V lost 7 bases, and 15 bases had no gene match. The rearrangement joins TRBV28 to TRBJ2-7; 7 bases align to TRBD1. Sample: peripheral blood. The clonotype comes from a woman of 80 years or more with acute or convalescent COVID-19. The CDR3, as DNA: TGTGCCAGCACCCTATCGAGACAGGGATTACACTACGAGCAGTACTTC. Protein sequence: CASTLSRQGLHYEQYF. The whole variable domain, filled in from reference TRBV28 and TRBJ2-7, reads DVKVTQSSRYLVKRTGEKVFLECVQDMDHENMFWYRQDPGLGLRLIYFSYDVKMKEKGDIPEGYSVSREKKERFSLILESASTNQTSMYLCASTLSRQGLHYEQYFGPGTRLTVT.